This TCR beta chain was sequenced during a study of T cells in Graves' hyperthyroidism and ophthalmopathy. The TCR beta CDR3 regions underwent amplification using RNA transcripts as the source. A first-round RT-PCR of the TCR CDR3 used the HTBI primer set. MiXCR, run by TCRdb on the multiplex PCR reads, gives a single entry per CDR3 protein. The data hold approximately 530,000 distinct CDR3 sequences, with roughly 21% observed a single time. From germline, CDR1 is LNHNV and CDR2 YYDKDF (reference sequence). V gave up 0 bases and J gave up 3 bases; unmatched junction bases: 7. This CDR3 has 17 residues. This clonotype was seen more than once but under ten times.

The sequence was collected from a man aged 35 to 55 with Graves' ophthalmopathy. The chain carries TRBV15 and TRBJ2-4, with 8 bases aligning to TRBD2. Source material: blood. The CDR3 loop reads CATSRDFSGISKNIQYF. DNA for the CDR3: TGTGCCACCAGCAGAGATTTTAGCGGGATCAGCAAAAACATTCAGTACTTC.